This entry is about one T cell receptor (beta chain). Its antigen is not identified. The protocol was immunoSEQ multiplex PCR, while the TCRdb copy is restricted to in-frame clones and leaves out a portion. The repertoire holds roughly 2,300,000 clones, with 85% to 95% as singletons. The sample is drawn from a study of shared clonotypes between healthy human individuals. General observations from the study: Naive CD4 clonotypes overlapped across a handful of donors at around 4.7%.

The CDR3 has 14 residues. V shed 10 bases and J shed 4 bases, with 18 bases lying between them. Germline V lookup: CDR1 ENHRY, CDR2 SYGVKD. This rearrangement joins TRBV10-3 to TRBJ2-3, with D unclear. The clonotype was recovered from a man younger than 35 in good health. Some clones in this sample may be carry-over from other donors' samples. Specimen: naive CD4+ T cells from PBMCs. Subset defined: CD45RA+ positively selected. The CDR3 DNA sequence: TGTGCCACCCGAGAACAAGTTTTCCCAGATACGCAGTATTTT. It is translated as CATREQVFPDTQYF.